This passage covers 22 T cell receptor beta chains from one sample sequenced in a study of blood T cell repertoires in COVID-19. The assay was immunoSEQ multiplex PCR, and TCRdb's table has in-frame clones only and misses some. The profile shows 400,000 or so clones, around nine tenths of them singletons. Sequencing used peripheral blood. Source of these receptors: a woman aged 40 to 50 with COVID-19, enrolled during active disease.

V and J are TRBV30 and TRBJ2-5, with 8 bases fitting TRBD1. Germline trimming cut 0 bases from V and 1 base from J; bases unmatched to any gene: 4. The CDR3 sequence is 15 residues long. Germline lookup yields CDR1 GTSNPN and CDR2 SVGIG (reference sequence). The CDR3: CAWSVPGGFQETQYF. The CDR3 nucleotides are TGTGCCTGGAGTGTCCCAGGGGGCTTCCAAGAGACCCAGTACTTC. Full variable domain (missing parts from reference TRBV30 and TRBJ2-5): SQTIHQWPATLVQPVGSPLSLECTVEGTSNPNLYWYRQAAGRGLQLLFYSVGIGQISSEVPQNLSASRPQDRQFILSSKKLLLSDSGFYLCAWSVPGGFQETQYFGPGTRLLVL.

The V gene is TRBV4-2, the J gene TRBJ2-1; 11 nucleotides line up with TRBD2. Germline trimming cut 3 bases from V and 3 bases from J; bases unmatched to any gene: 4. From germline, CDR1 is LGHNA and CDR2 YNFKEQ. This CDR3 contains 16 residues. CDR3: CASSHKGLADYNEQFF. As DNA, the CDR3 is TGTGCCAGCAGCCACAAGGGACTAGCGGACTACAATGAGCAGTTCTTC.

This sequence joins TRBV7-9 and TRBJ2-2; D is uncertain. CDR1 is SEHNR, CDR2 FQNEAQ, per germline (reference sequence). Trimming cost V 5 bases and J 0 bases, with 10 bases left between them. The CDR3 sequence is 15 residues long. The CDR3 nucleotides are TGTGCCAGCAGCCCCACATACGCGAACACCGGGGAGCTGTTTTTT. This sequence encodes CASSPTYANTGELFF.

The chain links TRBV7-8 to TRBJ2-5, with D tentatively TRBD1 (6 bases). The germline CDR1 and CDR2 sequences are SGHVS and FQNEAQ. This CDR3 is built from 19 residues. Trimming removed 5 bases from V and 5 bases from J, with 30 bases in between. The CDR3 nucleotides are TGTGCCAGCAGCCGAACAACATTGACAGGACTGGGTGATAAGGAGACCCAGTACTTC. Translation: CASSRTTLTGLGDKETQYF.

The chain couples TRBV10-1 to TRBJ1-5; TRBD1 aligns across 9 bases. CDR1 and CDR2 (germline): WNHNN, SYGVQD (reference sequence). Unmatched junction bases numbered 2, after V lost 6 bases and J lost 2 bases. The CDR3 is 14 amino acids. The CDR3 spells CASSRDRGNQPQHF. CDR3 sequence (DNA): TGCGCCAGCAGCCGGGACAGGGGCAATCAGCCCCAGCATTTT.

This chain connects TRBV18 to TRBJ1-1, with a weak D call TRBD1 (6 bases). Germline assignment: CDR1 KGHSH and CDR2 LQKENI. V was cut by 3 bases and J by 4 bases, with 15 bases left in between. The CDR3 has 15 amino acids. The CDR3 is CASSPRTVSRTEAFF. As DNA, the CDR3 is TGTGCCAGCTCACCGCGGACAGTAAGTCGCACTGAAGCTTTCTTT.

The rearrangement uses TRBV7-2 and TRBJ1-2; TRBD1 aligns across 9 bases. The length of the CDR3 is 14 residues. V shed 2 bases, J shed 8 bases, and the junction held 6 bases outside the gene matches. Germline V gene sequence: CDR1 SGHTA, CDR2 FQGNSA. CDR3 sequence (DNA): TGTGCCAGCAGCTTATGGGGACAGGGTGAAGGCTACACCTTC. This codes for CASSLWGQGEGYTF.

In its sample, this clone was seen once. The rearrangement links TRBV5-1 to TRBJ2-2, with a possible D match to TRBD1 (5 bases). This CDR3 is built from 15 residues. V was cut by 0 bases and J by 5 bases, with 11 bases left in between. Germline CDR1 is SGHRS and CDR2 is YFSETQ. The CDR3 nucleotides read TGCGCCAGCAGCTTGGTCCAGGGAAGGACCGGGGAGCTGTTTTTT. Translated, it gives CASSLVQGRTGELFF. Using reference TRBV5-1 and TRBJ2-2 for the parts outside the CDR3, the full variable domain is KAGVTQTPRYLIKTRGQQVTLSCSPISGHRSVSWYQQTPGQGLQFLFEYFSETQRNKGNFPGRFSGRQFSNSRSEMNVSTLELGDSALYLCASSLVQGRTGELFFGEGSRLTVL.

The chain couples TRBV3-1 (or the pseudogene TRBV3-2) to TRBJ2-7; a weak D match, TRBD1 (6 bases). With 5 bases removed from V and 0 bases from J, the gap between germline ends came to 11 bases. CDR1 LGHDT and CDR2 YNNKEL come from the germline V gene (reference sequence). This CDR3 has 14 amino acids. CDR3 nucleotides: TGTGCCAGCAGCACGGACAGTTTCTCCTACGAGCAGTACTTC. Protein product: CASSTDSFSYEQYF.

V and J are TRBV7-6 and TRBJ2-2, with D possibly TRBD1 on 6 matching bases. This CDR3 is built from 15 residues. Trimming took off 5 bases at V and 0 bases at J, with 10 bases between the two ends. CDR1 and CDR2 (germline): SGHVS, FNYEAQ. The CDR3: CASSPRTANTGELFF. The CDR3 coding sequence is TGTGCCAGCAGCCCGAGGACAGCGAACACCGGGGAGCTGTTTTTT.

J is TRBJ2-6 and V is TRBV28; D gene unclear. Germline CDR1 and CDR2: MDHEN and SYDVKM. The CDR3 is 15 amino acids. Trimming shortened V by 8 bases and J by 2 bases, and 13 bases separated the two germline ends. CDR3: CASRTTSAGANVLTF. The CDR3 bases are TGTGCCAGCCGCACGACTTCGGCTGGGGCCAACGTCCTGACTTTC.

The gene calls are TRBV19 and TRBJ2-2; 14 bases are a match to TRBD2. CDR3 length equals 19 residues. V lost 5 bases, J lost 4 bases, and 12 bases stayed unmatched. Germline CDR1 LNHDA, CDR2 SQIVND (reference sequence). The CDR3 nucleotides are TGTGCCAGTAGTGCCCCTTCGGGACTAGCGGGAGCGGTCACCGGGGAGCTGTTTTTT. As protein: CASSAPSGLAGAVTGELFF.

This rearrangement joins TRBV28 to TRBJ1-1; the D is unclear. The V end lost 6 bases, the J end lost 2 bases, and 10 bases lay between the germline ends. The CDR3 loop spans 13 amino acids. Germline CDR1 MDHEN, CDR2 SYDVKM. The CDR3 sequence: CASSLADNTEAFF. In DNA form, the CDR3 reads TGTGCCAGCAGCCTAGCGGATAACACTGAAGCTTTCTTT.

This clone was picked up one time. The V and J genes are TRBV7-2 and TRBJ2-7, with 7 nucleotides matching TRBD1. The CDR3 contains 14 residues. V trimming: 4 bases; J trimming: 3 bases; junction bases outside the gene matches: 6. Germline V gene sequence: CDR1 SGHTA, CDR2 FQGNSA. Here the CDR3 reads CASSSKGAVYEQYF. The CDR3 coding sequence is TGTGCCAGCAGCTCTAAGGGGGCGGTCTACGAGCAGTACTTC.

The chain carries TRBV6-5 and TRBJ2-3; D perhaps matches TRBD2 (5 bases). Trimming took 0 bases from V and 6 from J, leaving 13 bases between them. The CDR3 is 15 residues long. Per germline, CDR1 MNHEY and CDR2 SVGAGI. The CDR3 reads CASSYSQVIADTQYF. The CDR3 bases are TGTGCCAGCAGTTACTCCCAGGTCATAGCGGATACGCAGTATTTT.

For the CDR3, the DNA is TGTGCCAGCAGCTCGGGACTAGCGGGAGGAAGTAGATCGCAGTATTTT. Encoded protein: CASSSGLAGGSRSQYF. This rearrangement joins TRBV11-2 to TRBJ2-3, with 15 bases matching TRBD2. With 4 bases clipped from V and 10 bases from J, the junction kept 9 bases outside the gene matches. Per the germline V gene, CDR1 is SGHAT and CDR2 is FQNNGV. This CDR3 contains 16 residues.

The chain employs TRBV20-1 and TRBJ1-4, with a weak D call TRBD1 (6 bases). Germline CDR1 is DFQATT and CDR2 is SNEGSKA (reference sequence). This CDR3 region has 11 residues. V lost 4 bases, J lost 14 bases, and 14 bases lay in between. The CDR3 is CSAMKGQSLFF. The DNA for the CDR3 is TGCAGTGCTATGAAAGGACAGAGTCTGTTTTTT.

CDR3 sequence: CASRGQGALQYGYTF. DNA for the CDR3: TGTGCCAGCAGGGGACAGGGGGCGCTTCAGTATGGCTACACCTTC. The chain is built from TRBV5-5 and TRBJ1-2; 12 nucleotides align to TRBD1. The CDR3 runs to 15 residues. The V gene's germline CDR1 is SGHKS and CDR2 YYEKEE (reference sequence). The V segment lost 5 bases and the J segment 5 bases; nucleotides outside the gene matches: 7.

The chain couples TRBV28 to TRBJ1-1, with a possible D match to TRBD1 (5 bases). Germline V gene sequence: CDR1 MDHEN, CDR2 SYDVKM. Deletions cut 5 bases from V and 5 bases from J, with 27 bases between. The CDR3 totals 18 residues. The DNA of the CDR3 is TGTGCCAGCAGTGATTTGGGTGACAGCCAGCTGACTTCGACTGAAGCTTTCTTT. This encodes CASSDLGDSQLTSTEAFF.

V and J are TRBV30 and TRBJ1-2; D perhaps matches TRBD1 (5 bases). The CDR3 has 12 amino acids. Germline V lookup: CDR1 GTSNPN, CDR2 SVGIG (reference sequence). Trimming removed 4 bases at V and 9 bases at J, with 15 bases between. In DNA, the CDR3 is TGTGCCTGGACCCGGGGGACGAATAGCTACACCTTC. This gives the protein CAWTRGTNSYTF.

The J gene is TRBJ2-7, the V gene TRBV6-6; tentatively, D is TRBD1 (6 bases). Germline V gene lookup returns CDR1 MNHNY and CDR2 SVGAGI (reference sequence). There are 17 residues in the CDR3. V lost 5 bases, J lost 2 bases, and 22 bases lay in between. In DNA form, the CDR3 reads TGTGCCAGCAGTCCCCCCCCGGGACACCAGATCCCCTACGAGCAGTACTTC. Protein sequence: CASSPPPGHQIPYEQYF.

V is TRBV2 and J is TRBJ1-2; D unresolved. V was clipped by 1 base and J by 0 bases, with 15 bases between them. In germline, CDR1 is SNHLY, CDR2 FYNNEI. The CDR3 has 17 amino acids. The CDR3 DNA follows: TGTGCCAGCAGTGAAGTAGCCCTGTTGAACACTAACTATGGCTACACCTTC. Its translation: CASSEVALLNTNYGYTF.